The TCR beta chain described here comes from a study of beta chain features in type 1 diabetes. General study points: There was no resolution here of whether HLA type influences TCRB rearrangement.

The CDR3 contains 14 residues. Concerning this clone: Its antigen remains unknown.

Investigators reverse transcribed all isolated RNA, so they sequenced expressed TCRB transcripts. Only in-frame clones appear in the TCRdb table, and some are missing; sequencing was by immunoSEQ multiplex PCR. Seen here are around 500,000 clones, 30% observed once, and the top ten hold about 0.065%. The sample taken for sequencing was naive CD4+ T cells from blood. The V and J genes are TRBV12-2 and TRBJ2-1; the table's D call TRBD2 went unverified against the DNA. TRBV12-2 is reported as a pseudogene. The receptor's source is a man aged 18-30 years in good health. The CDR3 sequence is CASRLAWTSGEQFF. CDR3 nucleotides: TGTGCAAGTCGCTTAGCGTGGACTAGTGGCGAGCAGTTCTTC.